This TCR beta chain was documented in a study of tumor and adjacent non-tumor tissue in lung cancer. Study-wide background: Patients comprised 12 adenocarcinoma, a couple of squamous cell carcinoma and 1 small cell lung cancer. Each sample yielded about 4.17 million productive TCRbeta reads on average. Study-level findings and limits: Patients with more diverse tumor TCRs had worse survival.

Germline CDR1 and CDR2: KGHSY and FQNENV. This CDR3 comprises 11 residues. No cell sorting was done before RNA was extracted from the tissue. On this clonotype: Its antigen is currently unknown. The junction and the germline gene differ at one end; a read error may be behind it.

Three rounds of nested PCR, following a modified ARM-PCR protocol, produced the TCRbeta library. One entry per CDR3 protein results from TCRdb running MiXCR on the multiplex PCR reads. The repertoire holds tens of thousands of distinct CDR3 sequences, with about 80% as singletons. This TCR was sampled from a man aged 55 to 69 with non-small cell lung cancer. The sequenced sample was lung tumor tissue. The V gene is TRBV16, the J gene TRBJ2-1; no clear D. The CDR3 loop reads CASIPNNEQFF. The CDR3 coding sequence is TGTGCCAGCATCCCCAACAATGAACAGTTCTTC.